This is a list of T cell receptor beta chains from one sample in a study of cytomegalovirus exposure and HLA in healthy donors. TCRdb keeps only in-frame clones here, not all; method: immunoSEQ multiplex PCR. The table records approximately 150,000 clones, about a tenth of them present only once. Sequencing used PBMCs. These receptors all come from a male donor in good health and CMV-seronegative. Each CDR3 is given with its conserved first and last residue. The order of the fields is CDR3 protein, J gene, V gene.

CASRGRGGNTIYF | TRBJ1-3 | TRBV19
CASSPFTGGTPNQPQHF | TRBJ1-5 | TRBV28
CASSISGQGAGWGYTF | TRBJ1-2 | TRBV19
CASSLVPGEPGNTIYF | TRBJ1-3 | TRBV5-1
CASGDTAPNYGYTF | TRBJ1-2 | TRBV2
CASSIDLRGQYEQYF | TRBJ2-7 | TRBV19
CASSLTGVPYEQYF | TRBJ2-7 | TRBV13
CASSSQKQYNEQFF | TRBJ2-1 | TRBV5-1
CASSIGGGMNTEAFF | TRBJ1-1 | TRBV19
CAISELAGVVAGELFF | TRBJ2-2 | TRBV10-3
CASSSRAGTYEQYF | TRBJ2-7 | TRBV28
CASSAGHRNTEAFF | TRBJ1-1 | TRBV5-1
CASSAGAYEQYF | TRBJ2-7 | TRBV5-1
CASTDYANTGELFF | TRBJ2-2 | TRBV19
CASSLLGSGREKLFF | TRBJ1-4 | TRBV5-5